This T cell receptor (beta chain) was obtained from a study of blood T cell repertoires in COVID-19. Method: immunoSEQ multiplex PCR; TCRdb's copy keeps in-frame clones and lacks some. The repertoire has 200,000 to 250,000 clones, 80% to 90% of them found once; the top ten carry under 3.5%. Trimming removed 1 base from V and 6 bases from J, with 7 bases in between. In germline, CDR1 is SEHNR, CDR2 FQNEAQ (reference sequence). This CDR3 region has 12 residues. The V and J genes are TRBV7-9 and TRBJ2-7; D gene uncertain. The specimen was PBMCs or T cells enriched from blood (not recorded which). The clonotype originates from a woman in her late teens or twenties in a cohort exposed to, infected with or recovered from COVID-19 (not recorded which). Here the CDR3 reads CASSLGGLEQYF. The CDR3 bases are TGTGCCAGCAGCTTAGGCGGTCTCGAGCAGTACTTC.